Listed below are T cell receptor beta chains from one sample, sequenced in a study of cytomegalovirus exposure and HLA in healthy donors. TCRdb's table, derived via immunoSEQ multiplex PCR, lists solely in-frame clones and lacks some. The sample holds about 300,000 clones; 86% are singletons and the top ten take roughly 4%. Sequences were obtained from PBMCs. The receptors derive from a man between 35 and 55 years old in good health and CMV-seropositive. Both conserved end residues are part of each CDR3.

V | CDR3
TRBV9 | CASSVEASGSSYEQYF
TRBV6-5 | CASSRDRGLSGELFF
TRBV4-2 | CASSPARSGRYNEQFF
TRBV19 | CASSFGQINSNQPQHF
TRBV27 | CASSLIGGGQPQHF
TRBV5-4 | CASSLGLAGDEQFF
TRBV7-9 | CASSHGRGKVSTEAFF
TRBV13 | CASSFNIPGLAGAYEQYF
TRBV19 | CGTSGDYNEQFF
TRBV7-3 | CASSLSPHRGTAYNEQFF
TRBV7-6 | CASSPQSSAEQYF
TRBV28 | CASSSSNGRSSYEQYF
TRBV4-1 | CASSQLWLTGGANEKLFF
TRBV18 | CASSPLRQGSTNEKLFF
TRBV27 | CASSLTDPTGRFDTQYF
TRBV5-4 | CASSLGLAGVGQYF
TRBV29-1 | CSGATGGGEKLFF
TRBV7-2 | CASSSTSGSADTQYF
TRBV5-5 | CASSLAPSGGTYEQYF
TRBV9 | CASSAQITDTQYF
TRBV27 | CASSFRNIQYF
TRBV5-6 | CASSLFGGAGETQYF
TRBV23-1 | CASSTPSGQQETQYF
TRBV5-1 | CASSPDVGEGNQPQHF
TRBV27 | CASSLAPLAGGGNEQFF
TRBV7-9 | CASSPDSKRRPPGELFF
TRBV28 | CASSKSTGGKNIQYF
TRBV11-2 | CASSLAGAESYEQYF
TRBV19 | CASSIAPLAAKADTQYF
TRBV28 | CASSLHGQGMGGYTF
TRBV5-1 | CASSLAVTAGANVLTF
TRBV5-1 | CASSLGGQTTYEQYF
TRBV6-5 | CASTRQGSTGNTIYF
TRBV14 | CASSQGTTGSEQYF
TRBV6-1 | CASSEGRTGELFF
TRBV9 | CASSPPSGRAKETQYF
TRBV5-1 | CASSPLGGSSYEQYF
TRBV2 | CASSRGLAETQYF
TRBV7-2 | CASSYSATGTLQYEQYF
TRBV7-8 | CASIQGRNSPLHF
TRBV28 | CASSPDRVGGTDTQYF